The sequence of this TCR beta chain was determined in a study of T-cell memory formation after mild COVID-19. Study-level information: The study found TCR clusters largely donor specific.

One entry per CDR3 protein, called by TCRdb with MiXCR from the 5' RACE reads. The sample records some 600,000 distinct CDR3 sequences, around 15% being singletons. V was clipped by 5 bases and J by 1 base; unmatched bases: 5. The CDR3 extends over 15 amino acids. Sequenced input: PBMCs or a T cell subset sorted from them (not recorded which). The clonotype was recovered from an adult woman who had mild COVID-19 (a few samples of this study predate the infection). Cell type and time point are not known. The chain joins TRBV12-3 or TRBV12-4 to TRBJ2-7; 10 bases match TRBD1. The CDR3 region has the DNA TGTGCCAGCAGTACGGGACAGGGGATGTCCTACGAGCAGTACTTC. This codes for CASSTGQGMSYEQYF.